This T cell receptor (beta chain) was retrieved from a study of blood T cell repertoires in COVID-19 (dated by TCRdb to 2020 to 2022). Study-level background: Samples covering the acute and convalescent phases of COVID-19 were provided by collaborators in the United States, Italy and Spain. The prospective study material was composed of cDNA or gDNA derived from T cells, B-cell-depleted T cells, or PBMCs. The dataset comprised deeply sampled blood TCRbeta repertoires from subjects exposed to, actively infected with, or recovered from COVID-19. A freely available public database, intended as a resource for researchers studying the immune response to SARS-CoV-2, is where the repertoires were released. Samples were obtained from the ongoing ImmuneRACE study (first 160 participants) and from over 1,000 subjects provided by 6 global collaborators. The sample metadata nearly always contained a de-identified subject ID, COVID-19 status, age in years and sex. Where HLA class I and class II types were available, the types were taken from metadata supplied by the sample provider, not from assay-based typing. The investigation overall reported the following: Clinical and demographic metadata were provided uncurated, with the amount varying by source and participant.

This clone was seen a few times. The clone's antigen remains unknown. Per-base qualities were not stored, and no clone one base away is much larger. Including the terminal cysteine and phenylalanine, the CDR3 comprises 15 residues. Just the 45-base CDR3 DNA is kept, in frame starting at base 1. V was cut back by 4 bases and J by 6 bases, leaving a gap of 14 bases between them. The germline V gene specifies SGDLS as CDR1 and YYNGEE as CDR2. Collaborating institutions collected whole blood in K2EDTA tubes following their own protocols. For TCRbeta analysis, collaborators shipped samples in one of three forms: frozen whole blood, isolated PBMCs, or DNA extracted from either of those sample types. The immunoSEQ Assay, a bias-controlled multiplex PCR, was used to amplify TCRbeta CDR3 regions from genomic DNA. The published analysis was carried out like this. Nucleated cell counts per sample were estimated from amplification of reference gene primers within the assay. To quantify the absolute abundance of each unique TCRbeta CDR3 rearrangement, sequence reads were collapsed and filtered. For each sample, productive Simpson clonality was calculated by taking the square root of Simpson's diversity index across productive rearrangements. Sourced from immuneACCESS, this table was stored by TCRdb with only in-frame sequences that have V and J called. A share of the clones is absent; for the studies checked, an unresolved V gene accounts for under half, and the remainder has no known explanation. The V and J calls and clone size are taken from that table; D and trimming were inferred from the DNA. This sample comprises some 95,000 clones, around 80% of them detected only once. Together, the top ten hold 24% of the sample.

This TCR was recovered from a man aged 70-80 years with acute or convalescent COVID-19. In this chain, TRBV9 is recombined with TRBJ1-6, with a tentative D gene TRBD1 over 6 matching bases. Input material: peripheral blood. The nucleotide sequence reads as follows: TGTGCCAGCAGCTTCCCCGCAGGGGCTAATTCACCCCTCCACTTT. This encodes CASSFPAGANSPLHF.